This T cell receptor (beta chain) was retrieved from a study of OX40 agonist ivuxolimab in advanced cancers. If patients had autoimmune disease history or systemic immunosuppression, they were excluded. Assay used: immunoSEQ multiplex PCR; TCRdb lists only in-frame clones, some missing. The sample gives tens of thousands of clones, 89% of which show up once; 0.15% to 0.2% is in the top ten. The ends were cut back, 2 bases at V and 4 bases at J, with 8 bases in the middle. The CDR3 sequence is 13 residues long. Germline V gene data show CDR1 as MDHEN and CDR2 as SYDVKM. The TCR originated in an adult with an advanced solid tumor such as melanoma, head and neck, liver or kidney cancer. The sample was CD4+ or CD8+ T cells sorted from blood, taken in a trial of the OX40 agonist ivuxolimab. V and J are TRBV28 and TRBJ1-1, with D possibly TRBD1 on 5 matching bases. In DNA form, the CDR3 reads TGTGCCAGCAGTTTACAGGGCGGCACTGAAGCTTTCTTT. This codes for CASSLQGGTEAFF.